This TCR beta chain came from a study of graft-versus-host responses after intestinal transplantation. Study-level findings and limits: Recipient marrow showed GvH clones, some seen first in ileum or blood.

With 0 bases removed from V and 4 bases from J, the gap between germline ends came to 9 bases. The CDR3 extends over 14 amino acids. The germline V gene has CDR1 MNHEY and CDR2 SVGAGI. Libraries were prepared by immunoSEQ multiplex PCR; TCRdb keeps only in-frame clonotypes and omits some of them. The sample consists of around 100,000 clones, about 92% of them appearing once. About this clone itself: What it binds is unknown.

V gene TRBV6-5 combines with J gene TRBJ1-2; no definite D call. The clonotype originates from a human donor who was the organ donor for an intestinal transplant. Sequencing was performed on unstimulated CD8+ T cells sorted from spleen or lymph node cells, taken before transplant. In nucleotides, the CDR3 is TGTGCCAGCAGTTACTCCCAGTTCACCTATGGCTACACCTTC. Its translation: CASSYSQFTYGYTF.